The 29 T cell receptor beta chains presented below share a single source sample, sequenced in a study of cytomegalovirus exposure and HLA in healthy donors. A multiplex PCR was run with 60 Vbeta primers and 13 Jbeta primers. Clones were sequenced by immunoSEQ multiplex PCR, and TCRdb holds only the in-frame ones, with some missing. The data contain around 120,000 clones, roughly 84% of them singletons. Sequencing was carried out using PBMCs. These receptors came from a man aged 50 or older in good health and CMV-seronegative.

Notes on this clone: One end of the junction is discordant with germline, which a read error may explain. The rearrangement uses TRBV4-1 and TRBJ1-2, with TRBD1 matching over 9 bases. The CDR3 length is 16 residues. The germline CDR1 and CDR2 sequences are MGHRA and YSYEKL. In DNA, the CDR3 is TGCGCCAGCAGCGAAGAAGCCAGGACAGGGGCCTATGGCTACACCTTC. Protein: CASSEEARTGAYGYTF.

J is TRBJ1-2 and V is TRBV7-2, with 7 bases aligning to TRBD1. Per germline, CDR1 SGHTA and CDR2 FQGNSA. The CDR3 is 14 amino acids. V was clipped by 1 base and J by 4 bases; unmatched bases: 3. The CDR3 spells CASSLGPGGYGYTF. CDR3 nucleotides: TGTGCCAGCAGCTTAGGTCCAGGGGGCTATGGCTACACCTTC.

The chain couples TRBV7-2 to TRBJ1-3; maybe TRBD1 (6 bases). V was cut by 6 bases and J by 0 bases, with 9 bases left in between. The length of the CDR3 is 14 residues. CDR1 is SGHTA and CDR2 is FQGNSA in the germline V gene. The CDR3 nucleotides are TGTGCCAGCAGGACAGGAGCCTCTGGAAACACCATATATTTT. The encoded protein is CASRTGASGNTIYF.

The J gene is TRBJ1-2, the V gene TRBV2; TRBD1 aligns across 7 bases. CDR1 SNHLY and CDR2 FYNNEI come from the germline V gene. This CDR3 has 13 amino acids. V shed 6 bases and J 4 bases; nucleotides not matched to a gene: 5. The CDR3 bases are TGTGCCAGCAGGCCCGGGACAGCCTATGGCTACACCTTC. Translation: CASRPGTAYGYTF. The full variable domain, rest sourced from reference TRBV2 and TRBJ1-2, is EPEVTQTPSHQVTQMGQEVILRCVPISNHLYFYWYRQILGQKVEFLVSFYNNEISEKSEIFDDQFSVERPDGSNFTLKIRSTKLEDSAMYFCASRPGTAYGYTFGSGTRLTVV.

The J gene is TRBJ2-7, the V gene TRBV6-1; the match to TRBD1 covers 7 bases. Germline CDR1 MNHNS, CDR2 SASEGT. V gave up 7 bases and J gave up 0 bases; unmatched junction bases: 9. The CDR3 has 15 amino acids. CDR3 sequence: CASMEGGALSYEQYF. CDR3 coding DNA: TGTGCCAGCATGGAAGGGGGCGCCCTCTCCTACGAGCAGTACTTC.

This sequence joins TRBV2 and TRBJ1-1, with no clear D. The CDR3 extends over 14 amino acids. Deletions cut 3 bases from V and 9 bases from J, with 17 bases between. Germline V gene data show CDR1 as SNHLY and CDR2 as FYNNEI. The CDR3 nucleotides read TGTGCCAGCAGTGATGGCCAGCCCCTAGCCAAAGCTTTCTTT. This codes for CASSDGQPLAKAFF.

The chain employs TRBV5-6 and TRBJ2-3; tentatively, D is TRBD1 (6 bases). This CDR3 has 12 residues. Germline values: CDR1 SGHDT, CDR2 YYEEEE. V shed 2 bases and J shed 5 bases, with 6 bases lying between them. The CDR3 nucleotides are TGTGCCAGCAGCTTAGGGGGAGATACGCAGTATTTT. This gives the protein CASSLGGDTQYF.

This chain connects TRBV21-1 to TRBJ1-6. TRBV21-1 counts as a pseudogene. This CDR3 comprises 17 residues. The CDR3 sequence is CASSKVCAGAPSSPLHF. The CDR3 nucleotides are TGTGCCAGCAGCAAAGTGTGTGCGGGTGCCCCCTCGTCACCCCTCCACTTT.

This clone was seen once. The chain is built from TRBV30 and TRBJ1-1; the D is unclear. The V gene's germline CDR1 is GTSNPN and CDR2 SVGIG (reference sequence). V was pared by 3 bases and J by 4 bases, with 6 bases between. This CDR3 comprises 11 residues. The CDR3 DNA sequence: TGTGCCTGGAGACGAGGCACTGAAGCTTTCTTT. The encoded protein is CAWRRGTEAFF.

This clone was seen once. The chain carries TRBV2 and TRBJ2-7, with 10 nucleotides matching TRBD2. Trimming took 3 bases from V and 7 from J; bases not matched to a gene: 9. In germline, CDR1 is SNHLY, CDR2 FYNNEI. The CDR3 loop spans 15 amino acids. The DNA of the CDR3 is TGTGCCAGCAGTGAGCGAAGCGGGGGGGCCGGAGAGCAGTACTTC. Translating gives CASSERSGGAGEQYF.

This clone was seen a few times. The chain links TRBV2 to TRBJ1-1; 7 positions agree with TRBD1. The CDR3 is made up of 16 amino acids. After removal of 3 bases from V and 1 base from J, the junction contained 8 bases not matched to a gene. Germline CDR1 reads SNHLY; CDR2 reads FYNNEI. This CDR3 reads CASSDAVYRGNTEAFF. The CDR3 region has the DNA TGTGCCAGCAGTGATGCGGTTTACAGGGGGAACACTGAAGCTTTCTTT.

This chain links TRBV19 with TRBJ2-1; 10 nucleotides line up with TRBD1. The CDR3 covers 15 residues. J was trimmed by 2 bases and V by 7 bases; bases with no gene match: 5. The germline V gene has CDR1 LNHDA and CDR2 SQIVND (reference sequence). The CDR3 DNA reads as TGTGCCAGTAATCCCGGGACAGGGGCCTACAATGAGCAGTTCTTC. It specifies CASNPGTGAYNEQFF.

The rearrangement links TRBV6-6 to TRBJ2-1; D is unresolved. Germline V gives CDR1 MNHNY, CDR2 SVGAGI (reference sequence). The CDR3 has 15 residues. Trimming shortened V by 2 bases and J by 4 bases, and 12 bases separated the two germline ends. CDR3 region: CASSYLVPPYNEQFF. The CDR3 coding sequence is TGTGCCAGCAGTTACCTAGTCCCTCCATACAATGAGCAGTTCTTC.

V is TRBV2 and J is TRBJ1-2; D might be TRBD1 (5 bases). Trimming left V 5 bases short and J 4 bases short, with 17 bases between. From germline, CDR1 is SNHLY and CDR2 FYNNEI. This CDR3 has 15 amino acids. CDR3 amino acids: CASSRTSTLSYGYTF. The CDR3 DNA reads TGTGCCAGCAGTAGGACAAGCACCCTCAGCTATGGCTACACCTTC.

J is TRBJ2-5 and V is TRBV7-9; D remains ambiguous. The CDR3 length is 13 residues. Germline V gene lookup returns CDR1 SEHNR and CDR2 FQNEAQ (reference sequence). The V and J ends lost 2 bases and 1 base respectively, with 5 bases between them. The DNA of the CDR3 is TGTGCCAGCAGCTTATACAGCCAAGAGACCCAGTACTTC. It is translated as CASSLYSQETQYF.

The chain is built from TRBV19 and TRBJ1-3; no reliable D call. Germline V gene sequence: CDR1 LNHDA, CDR2 SQIVND (reference sequence). The CDR3 has 15 residues. Trimming removed 3 bases at V and 0 bases at J, with 9 bases between. The CDR3: CASSIRAGSGNTIYF. Written as DNA, the CDR3 is TGTGCCAGTAGTATTCGCGCGGGCTCTGGAAACACCATATATTTT. The full variable domain, with the rest looked up from reference TRBV19 and TRBJ1-3, is DGGITQSPKYLFRKEGQNVTLSCEQNLNHDAMYWYRQDPGQGLRLIYYSQIVNDFQKGDIAEGYSVSREKKESFPLTVTSAQKNPTAFYLCASSIRAGSGNTIYFGEGSWLTVV.

This clone was recorded only once. The gene calls are TRBV6-5 and TRBJ2-2; D unclear. Looked up from germline, CDR1 is MNHEY and CDR2 is SVGAGI. Deletions cut 6 bases from V and 5 bases from J, with 16 bases between. This CDR3 region has 15 residues. The CDR3 DNA sequence: TGTGCCAGCAGGTACCAGGTTCAATCGACCGGGGAGCTGTTTTTT. Translation: CASRYQVQSTGELFF.

This chain joins TRBV10-2 and TRBJ2-5; the match to TRBD2 covers 9 bases. Germline loops: CDR1 WSHSY, CDR2 SAAADI. This CDR3 contains 15 residues. The V gene end was trimmed by 2 bases and the J gene end by 3 bases; junction bases not matched to a gene: 4. The CDR3 sequence: CASSERAGGEETQYF. The DNA for the CDR3 is TGCGCCAGCAGTGAGAGGGCGGGGGGGGAAGAGACCCAGTACTTC.

V is TRBV6-5 and J is TRBJ1-2; 7 nucleotides align to TRBD1. The germline gives CDR1 MNHEY, CDR2 SVGAGI. The J segment lost 8 bases and the V segment lost 2 bases, leaving 8 bases of the junction unmatched. The CDR3 totals 14 residues. The CDR3 coding sequence is TGTGCCAGCAGTTACCCTGACAGGGCGGGAGGCTACACCTTC. Translation gives CASSYPDRAGGYTF.

The chain joins TRBV6-5 to TRBJ2-1, with TRBD1 matching over 7 bases. Unmatched junction bases numbered 5, after V lost 4 bases and J lost 8 bases. The germline CDR1 and CDR2 sequences are MNHEY and SVGAGI. This CDR3 has 13 residues. DNA for the CDR3: TGTGCCAGCAGTTTCGATCAGGGGGATGAGCAGTTCTTC. It specifies CASSFDQGDEQFF.

This sequence joins TRBV5-6 and TRBJ2-5, with TRBD2 matching 15 bases. The CDR3 has 18 residues. Per the germline V gene, CDR1 is SGHDT and CDR2 is YYEEEE. V gave up 2 bases and J gave up 0 bases; unmatched junction bases: 5. The CDR3 region has the DNA TGTGCCAGCAGCTTTACCGGGACTAGCGGGGGGTACCAAGAGACCCAGTACTTC. Translation: CASSFTGTSGGYQETQYF.

Written as DNA, the CDR3 is TGTGCCAGCGCAGGGACAGCCAAAAATCAGCCCCAGCATTTT. Its protein product is CASAGTAKNQPQHF. This chain connects TRBV6-5 to TRBJ1-5; 7 bases line up with TRBD1. After removal of 8 bases from V and 4 bases from J, the junction contained 8 bases not matched to a gene. This CDR3 contains 14 residues. Per the germline V gene, CDR1 is MNHEY and CDR2 is SVGAGI.

This clone has just a few counts. J is TRBJ1-1 and V is TRBV4-3; 9 bases match TRBD1. This CDR3 comprises 16 residues. J was trimmed by 5 bases and V by 0 bases; bases with no gene match: 7. CDR1 and CDR2 (germline): LGHNA, YSLEER. CDR3 sequence: CASSQDQQGAWTEAFF. In DNA form, the CDR3 reads TGCGCCAGCAGCCAAGATCAACAGGGGGCATGGACTGAAGCTTTCTTT.

CDR3 protein: CASQRGPYEQYF. The CDR3 DNA reads as TGTGCCTCCCAGCGCGGGCCCTACGAGCAGTACTTC. The chain is built from TRBV30 and TRBJ2-7, with TRBD2 as a possible D gene (5 bases). CDR1 is GTSNPN, CDR2 SVGIG, per germline (reference sequence). The CDR3 sequence is 12 residues long. Trimming cost V 7 bases and J 2 bases, with 12 bases left between them. Together with reference TRBV30 and TRBJ2-7, the CDR3 gives the full variable domain: SQTIHQWPATLVQPVGSPLSLECTVEGTSNPNLYWYRQAAGRGLQLLFYSVGIGQISSEVPQNLSASRPQDRQFILSSKKLLLSDSGFYLCASQRGPYEQYFGPGTRLTVT.

The chain uses TRBV6-1 and TRBJ1-5, with a possible D match to TRBD1 (5 bases). V dropped 5 bases and J dropped 8 bases, with 13 bases sitting between them. The V gene's germline CDR1 is MNHNS and CDR2 SASEGT. The CDR3 runs 13 residues. CDR3 nucleotides: TGTGCCAGCAGTCGGGGGATATGGGAGCCCCAGCATTTT. It is translated as CASSRGIWEPQHF.

This sequence joins TRBV5-8 and TRBJ1-2; D is unresolved. Trimming cost V 6 bases and J 4 bases, with 13 bases left between them. The length of the CDR3 is 13 residues. Germline CDR1 and CDR2: SGHTS and YDEGEE. The CDR3 loop is CASITRQGYGYTF. The CDR3 DNA follows: TGTGCCAGCATTACGAGACAAGGCTATGGCTACACCTTC.

The CDR3 nucleotides are TGTGCCAGCAGCCACCGACAGTGGACAGATACGCAGTATTTT. It is translated as CASSHRQWTDTQYF. The chain recombines TRBV14 with TRBJ2-3; D perhaps matches TRBD1 (5 bases). The CDR3 length is 14 residues. Germline V lookup: CDR1 SGHDN, CDR2 FVKESK. V was clipped by 3 bases and J by 3 bases, with 10 bases between them.

This clone was observed a handful of times. This chain uses TRBV20-1 with TRBJ2-7; 7 bases match TRBD1. This CDR3 is built from 11 residues. Per the germline V gene, CDR1 is DFQATT and CDR2 is SNEGSKA (reference sequence). CDR3 sequence: CPGTEEDEQYF. The CDR3 coding sequence is TGCCCCGGGACAGAGGAAGACGAGCAGTACTTC.

This chain connects TRBV5-1 to TRBJ2-5, with D tentatively TRBD2 (6 bases). The V and J ends lost 4 bases and 2 bases respectively, with 18 bases between them. Per the germline V gene, CDR1 is SGHRS and CDR2 is YFSETQ. The CDR3 is 16 residues long. CDR3 amino acids: CASSPWGEAGQETQYF. DNA of the CDR3: TGCGCCAGCAGCCCGTGGGGGGAGGCCGGGCAAGAGACCCAGTACTTC.